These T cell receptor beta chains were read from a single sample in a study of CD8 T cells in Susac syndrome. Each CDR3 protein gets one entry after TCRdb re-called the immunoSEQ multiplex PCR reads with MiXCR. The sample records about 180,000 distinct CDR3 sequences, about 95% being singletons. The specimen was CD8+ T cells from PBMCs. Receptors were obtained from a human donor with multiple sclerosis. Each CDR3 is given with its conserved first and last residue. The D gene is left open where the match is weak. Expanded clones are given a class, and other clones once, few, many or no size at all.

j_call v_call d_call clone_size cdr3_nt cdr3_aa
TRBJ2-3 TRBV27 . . TGTGCCAGCAGTTTTGGTCTAGCGAGCACAGATACGCAGTATTTT CASSFGLASTDTQYF
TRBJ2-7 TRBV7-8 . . TGTGCCAGCAGCTTTCTCCTCTACGAGCAGTACTTC CASSFLLYEQYF
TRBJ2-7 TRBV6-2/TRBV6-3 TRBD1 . TGTGCCAGCAGTTACTCGACAGGGGCGTCCTACGAGCAGTACTTC CASSYSTGASYEQYF
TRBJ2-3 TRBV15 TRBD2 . TGTGCCACCAGCAGAGATATTTTGCCTAGCGGGTCCGTTTATACGCAGTATTTT CATSRDILPSGSVYTQYF
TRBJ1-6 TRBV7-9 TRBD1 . TGTGCCAGCAGCCAGGGGGGGCCCATCGGTTCACCCCTCCACTTT CASSQGGPIGSPLHF
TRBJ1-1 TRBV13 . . TGTGCCAGCAGCCCAGGACGCATGAACACTGAAGCTTTCTTT CASSPGRMNTEAFF
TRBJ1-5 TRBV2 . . TGTGCCAGCAGTGATTCGAATCAGCCCCAGCATTTT CASSDSNQPQHF
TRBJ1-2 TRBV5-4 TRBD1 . TGTGCCACCACCAGGGGGGCGGATGGCTACACCTTC CATTRGADGYTF
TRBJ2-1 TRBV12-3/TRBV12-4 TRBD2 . TGTGCCAGCAGTTCGACTAGCGGGAGCGATGAGCAGTTCTTC CASSSTSGSDEQFF
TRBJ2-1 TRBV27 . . TGTGCCAGCAGTTTAGTCAAGAGCTCCTACAATGAGCAGTTCTTC CASSLVKSSYNEQFF
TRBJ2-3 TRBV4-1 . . TGCGCCAGCGCGGCCAGGCGCACAGATACGCAGTATTTT CASAARRTDTQYF
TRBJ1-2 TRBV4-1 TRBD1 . TGCGCCAGCAGCCAAACAGGGACAGCTAACTATGGCTACACCTTC CASSQTGTANYGYTF
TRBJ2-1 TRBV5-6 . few TGTGCCAGCAGCTTAGGCCATGAGCAGTTCTTC CASSLGHEQFF
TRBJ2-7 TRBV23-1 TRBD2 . TGCGCCAGCAGTCAATCGGTGGAGGGGAGGGATACCTACGAGCAGTACTTC CASSQSVEGRDTYEQYF
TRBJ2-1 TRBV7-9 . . TGTGCCAGCAGCCAACCTAGGCCCGAGAATGAGCAGTTCTTC CASSQPRPENEQFF
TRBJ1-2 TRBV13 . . TGTGCCAGCACCACCCCCTCCATCTCTGGGGGCTACACCTTC CASTTPSISGGYTF
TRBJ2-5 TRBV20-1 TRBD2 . TGCAGTGCTAGAGATCCCGGGACTAGCGGGCGGATGGGGGTGGAGACCCAGTACTTC CSARDPGTSGRMGVETQYF
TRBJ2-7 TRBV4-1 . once TGCGCCAGCAGCCAAGAAACCAGGAGTTCCTACGAGCAGTACTTC CASSQETRSSYEQYF
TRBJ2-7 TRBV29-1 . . TGCAGCGTTCCCGGGACCCACTACGAGCAGTACTTC CSVPGTHYEQYF
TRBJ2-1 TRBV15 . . TGTGCCACCAGCAGAGAAATACCCGCTTGGCAGTTCTTC CATSREIPAWQFF
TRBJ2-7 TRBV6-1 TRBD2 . TGTGCCAGCAGTCTAGGGACTAGCGGGGGACTTTACGAGCAGTACTTC CASSLGTSGGLYEQYF
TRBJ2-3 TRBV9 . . TGTGCCAGCAGCGTGGTGCAGAGAAGCACAGATACGCAGTATTTT CASSVVQRSTDTQYF
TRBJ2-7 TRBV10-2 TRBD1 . TGCGCCAGCAGTGGAGGGGGCACATACGAGCAGTACTTC CASSGGGTYEQYF
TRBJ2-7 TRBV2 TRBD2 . TGTGCCAGCAGTCCCTCCCGGAGCGGGAGGAACGAGCAGTACTTC CASSPSRSGRNEQYF
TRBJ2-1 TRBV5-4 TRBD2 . TGTGCCAGCACCGCCACTAGCGGGGCCTCCTACAATGAGCAGTTCTTC CASTATSGASYNEQFF
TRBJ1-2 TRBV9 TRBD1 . TGTGCCAGCAGCGGCCTTGGACAGGAAATCTATGGCTACACCTTC CASSGLGQEIYGYTF
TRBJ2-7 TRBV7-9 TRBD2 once TGTGCCAGCAGCTCCGGGGGGGGCGAGCAGTACTTC CASSSGGGEQYF
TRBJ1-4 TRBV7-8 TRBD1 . TGTGCCAGCAGCCCCAAGACAGGGTCAGAAAAACTGTTTTTT CASSPKTGSEKLFF
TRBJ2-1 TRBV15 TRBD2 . TGTGCCACCAGCAGAGAGTCTAGCGGCCCTTACAATGAGCAGTTCTTC CATSRESSGPYNEQFF
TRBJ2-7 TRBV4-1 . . TGCGCCAGCAGCCAAGAGACCCGGGCCCCCTACGAGCAGTACTTC CASSQETRAPYEQYF
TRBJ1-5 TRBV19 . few TGTGCCAGTAGTACCCAGTGGGGGAGGAATCAGCCCCAGCATTTT CASSTQWGRNQPQHF
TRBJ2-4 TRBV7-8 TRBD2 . TGTGCCAGCAGCTTGACCGTGACGATGGCGGGAGGTTTGGTCATTCAGTACTTC CASSLTVTMAGGLVIQYF
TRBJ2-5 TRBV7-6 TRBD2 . TGTGCCAGCAGCCTAACTAGCGGGGGGGCGAGGGAGACCCAGTACTTC CASSLTSGGARETQYF
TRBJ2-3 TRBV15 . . TGTGCCACCAGCAGAGATAGGACCACCACAGATACGCAGTATTTT CATSRDRTTTDTQYF
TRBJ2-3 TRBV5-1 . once TGCGCCAGCAGCTTGGTCCAGGCTACGATCGTTACGCAGTATTTT CASSLVQATIVTQYF
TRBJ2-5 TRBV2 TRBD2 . TGTGCCAGCAGTGAAGTTCGCTCCCGGCGGGGAGGGCAAGAGACCCAGTACTTC CASSEVRSRRGGQETQYF
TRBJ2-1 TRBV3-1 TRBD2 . TGTGCCAGCAGCCAGGGCGGGGGCTCCTACAATGAGCAGTTCTTC CASSQGGGSYNEQFF
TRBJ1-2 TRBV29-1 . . TGCAGCGTTCCGGGGGCTCTAGGAGGCTACACCTTC CSVPGALGGYTF
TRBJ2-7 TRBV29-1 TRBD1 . TGCAGCGCCACGGACAGGAACTACGAGCAGTACTTC CSATDRNYEQYF
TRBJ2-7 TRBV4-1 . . TGCGCCAGCAGCCAGACCTCAGACCTGGCCTACGAGCAGTACTTC CASSQTSDLAYEQYF
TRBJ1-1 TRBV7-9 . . TGTGCCAGCAGCAATCGACAATACCCAGAAGCTTTCTTT CASSNRQYPEAFF
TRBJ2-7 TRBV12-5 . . TGTGCTAGTGGTTTGGGCGGGACACTCCTCTACGAGCAGTACTTC CASGLGGTLLYEQYF
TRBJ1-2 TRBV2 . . TGTGCCAGCATAGCCCTGGGAGGGCAGAAGGGTGGCTACACCTTC CASIALGGQKGGYTF
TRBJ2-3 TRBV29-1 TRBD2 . TGCAGCGTTGTGATAACTAGCGGGCCTAGCACAGATACGCAGTATTTT CSVVITSGPSTDTQYF
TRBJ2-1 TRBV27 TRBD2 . TGTGCCAGCAGTTATAGGACTAGCGGGAGTGAGCAGTTCTTC CASSYRTSGSEQFF
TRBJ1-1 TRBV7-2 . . TGTGCCAGCAGCTTAACAGGAGGCAACGAAGCTTTCTTT CASSLTGGNEAFF
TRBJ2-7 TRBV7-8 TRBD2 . TGTGCCAGCAGCCCGCCGACTAGCGGGAGGGCTTACGAGCAGTACTTC CASSPPTSGRAYEQYF
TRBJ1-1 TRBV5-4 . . TGTGCCAGCAGCTGGGAAGGTTCGGGGGCTTTCTTT CASSWEGSGAFF
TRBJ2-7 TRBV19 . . TGTGCCAGTAGTATAGGGGCAGGCTACGAGCAGTACTTC CASSIGAGYEQYF
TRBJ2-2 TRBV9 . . TGTGCCAGCAGCGTAGACGTCACCGGGGAGCTGTTTTTT CASSVDVTGELFF
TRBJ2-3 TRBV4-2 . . TGTGCCAGCAGCCAGTCTACCGGGGCCCAAACAGATACGCAGTATTTT CASSQSTGAQTDTQYF
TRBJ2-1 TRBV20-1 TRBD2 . TGCAGTGCTGGACTCCTAGCGGGGGGGGATGAGCAGTTCTTC CSAGLLAGGDEQFF
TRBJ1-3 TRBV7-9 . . TGTGCCAGCAGCTTAAACCCAGGAAACACCATATATTTT CASSLNPGNTIYF
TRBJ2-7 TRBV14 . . TGTGCCAGCAGCCAAGACCCGGATTCCGAGCAGTACTTC CASSQDPDSEQYF
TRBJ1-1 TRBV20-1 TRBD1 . TGCAGTGCTAGAGGGACAGGGTTTGGCAAGACTGAAGCTTTCTTT CSARGTGFGKTEAFF